A selection of T cell receptor beta chains follows, all from one sample in a study of OX40 agonist ivuxolimab in advanced cancers. Assay: immunoSEQ multiplex PCR; the TCRdb copy retains only in-frame clones and omits some. There are about 45,000 clones in the sample; 70% to 90% occur only once, and 9.5% to 13% lies in the top ten. Sequenced here: CD4+ or CD8+ T cells sorted from blood, sampled in a trial of the OX40 agonist ivuxolimab. These receptors were taken from an adult with an advanced solid tumor such as melanoma, head and neck, liver or kidney cancer. CDR3s include the opening cysteine and the closing phenylalanine or tryptophan. The D gene is left open where the match is weak. Size values are once, few and many counts, or a class for expanded clones, and some rows have none.

clone size	D gene	V gene	J gene	CDR3 protein	CDR3 DNA
.	.	TRBV7-2	TRBJ2-7	CASSLEDKYYEQYF	TGTGCCAGCAGCTTAGAGGACAAATACTACGAGCAGTACTTC
.	.	TRBV28	TRBJ1-4	CASSLGAPSGREKLFF	TGTGCCAGCAGTTTAGGCGCTCCGAGTGGACGTGAAAAACTGTTTTTT
.	.	TRBV14	TRBJ2-2	CASSQFWGENTGELFF	TGTGCCAGCAGCCAATTCTGGGGCGAGAACACCGGGGAGCTGTTTTTT
.	.	TRBV27	TRBJ1-5	CASSLAGNRPQHF	TGTGCCAGCAGTTTGGCCGGTAATCGGCCCCAGCATTTT
.	.	TRBV25-1	TRBJ2-7	CASSPSTYEQYF	TGTGCCAGCAGTCCCTCAACCTACGAGCAGTACTTC
once	.	TRBV4-1	TRBJ1-5	CASSQRDLSNQPQHF	TGCGCCAGCAGCCAGCGGGATCTGAGCAATCAGCCCCAGCATTTT
.	.	TRBV30	TRBJ1-3	CAWRGDSSRNTIYF	TGTGCCTGGAGGGGGGACTCCTCGAGGAACACCATATATTTT
.	TRBD2	TRBV9	TRBJ2-1	CASSAPLKREGPYNEQFF	TGTGCCAGCAGCGCACCCCTTAAGCGGGAGGGCCCCTACAATGAGCAGTTCTTC
.	.	TRBV9	TRBJ2-1	CASSVRWTTDEQFF	TGTGCCAGCAGCGTCCGGTGGACTACGGATGAGCAGTTCTTC
.	.	TRBV9	TRBJ1-6	CASSVGGDQNSPLHF	TGTGCCAGCAGCGTAGGCGGAGACCAGAATTCACCCCTCCACTTT
.	.	TRBV7-9	TRBJ2-1	CASRGRVGSNEQFF	TGTGCCAGCAGGGGCAGGGTAGGATCCAATGAGCAGTTCTTC
.	.	TRBV6-5	TRBJ1-1	CASSPRTEAFF	TGTGCCAGCAGTCCCCGGACTGAAGCTTTCTTT
.	TRBD2	TRBV5-1	TRBJ2-5	CASSPGTTSAPRETQYF	TGCGCCAGCAGCCCGGGGACTACCTCAGCCCCCAGGGAGACCCAGTACTTC
.	TRBD1	TRBV6-5	TRBJ2-5	CASSNRAGTAETQYF	TGTGCCAGCAGTAACCGAGCCGGGACAGCAGAGACCCAGTACTTC
.	.	TRBV30	TRBJ1-2	CAWISVASYGYTF	TGTGCCTGGATATCAGTCGCTAGCTATGGCTACACCTTC
.	TRBD2	TRBV7-8	TRBJ2-7	CASSLGEGLAGDYEQYF	TGTGCCAGCAGCTTAGGGGAAGGACTAGCGGGAGACTACGAGCAGTACTTC
.	.	TRBV29-1	TRBJ2-4	CSVVEGSGAKNIQYF	TGCAGCGTTGTAGAGGGGAGCGGAGCCAAAAACATTCAGTACTTC
.	TRBD1	TRBV7-9	TRBJ1-2	CASRLPGQDREYGYTF	TGTGCCAGCAGACTCCCCGGACAGGACAGGGAATATGGCTACACCTTC
.	.	TRBV7-6	TRBJ2-7	CASSPFPAEEPYEQYF	TGTGCCAGCAGCCCTTTCCCCGCGGAGGAACCCTACGAGCAGTACTTC
once	TRBD2	TRBV6-5	TRBJ2-7	CASRTSAEQYF	TGTGCCAGCAGAACTAGCGCCGAGCAGTACTTC
.	.	TRBV6-5	TRBJ1-2	CASSPGSTYGYTF	TGTGCCAGCAGTCCGGGGAGTACCTATGGCTACACCTTC
.	.	TRBV6-6	TRBJ1-6	CASSYYYNSPLHF	TGTGCCAGCAGTTACTACTATAATTCACCCCTCCACTTT
.	TRBD2	TRBV7-2	TRBJ2-3	CASSVRGGTDTQYF	TGTGCCAGCAGTGTACGGGGGGGCACAGATACGCAGTATTTT